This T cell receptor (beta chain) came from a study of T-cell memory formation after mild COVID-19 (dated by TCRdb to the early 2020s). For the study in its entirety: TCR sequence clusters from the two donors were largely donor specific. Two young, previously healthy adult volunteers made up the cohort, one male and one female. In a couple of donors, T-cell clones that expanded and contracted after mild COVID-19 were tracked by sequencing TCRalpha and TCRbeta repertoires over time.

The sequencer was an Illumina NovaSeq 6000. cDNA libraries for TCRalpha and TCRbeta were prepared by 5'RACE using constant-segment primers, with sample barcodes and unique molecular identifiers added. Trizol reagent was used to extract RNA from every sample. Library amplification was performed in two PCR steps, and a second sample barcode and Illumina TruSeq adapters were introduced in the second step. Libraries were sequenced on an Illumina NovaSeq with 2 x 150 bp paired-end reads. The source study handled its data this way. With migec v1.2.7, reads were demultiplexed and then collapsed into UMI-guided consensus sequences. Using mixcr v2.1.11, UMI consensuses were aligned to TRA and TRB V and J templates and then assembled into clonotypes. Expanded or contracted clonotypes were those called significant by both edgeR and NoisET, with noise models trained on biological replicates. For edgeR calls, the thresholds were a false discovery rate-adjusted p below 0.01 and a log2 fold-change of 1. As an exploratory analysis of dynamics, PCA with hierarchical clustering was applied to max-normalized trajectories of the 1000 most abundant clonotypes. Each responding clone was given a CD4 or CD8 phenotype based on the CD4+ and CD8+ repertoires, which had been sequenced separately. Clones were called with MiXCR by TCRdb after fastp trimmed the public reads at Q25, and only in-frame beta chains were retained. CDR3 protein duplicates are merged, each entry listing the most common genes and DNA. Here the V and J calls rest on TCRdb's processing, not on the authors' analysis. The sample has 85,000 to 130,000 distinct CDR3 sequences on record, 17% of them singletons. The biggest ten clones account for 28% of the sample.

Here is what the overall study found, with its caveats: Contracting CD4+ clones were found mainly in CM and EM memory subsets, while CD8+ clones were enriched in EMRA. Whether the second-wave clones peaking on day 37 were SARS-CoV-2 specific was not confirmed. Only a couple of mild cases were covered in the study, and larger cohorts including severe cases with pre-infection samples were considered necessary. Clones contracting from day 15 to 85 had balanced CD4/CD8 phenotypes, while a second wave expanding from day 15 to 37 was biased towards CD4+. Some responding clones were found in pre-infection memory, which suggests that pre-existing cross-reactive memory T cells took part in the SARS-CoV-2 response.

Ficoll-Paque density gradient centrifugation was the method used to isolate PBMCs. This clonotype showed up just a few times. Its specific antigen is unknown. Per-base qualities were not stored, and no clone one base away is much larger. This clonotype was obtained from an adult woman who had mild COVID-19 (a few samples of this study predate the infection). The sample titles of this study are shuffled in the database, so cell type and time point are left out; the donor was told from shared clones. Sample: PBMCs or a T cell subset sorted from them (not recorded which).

Read as DNA, the sequence is TGTGCCAGCAGTAGACTAGCGGGGGAAGAGGATACGCAGTATTTT. It encodes CASSRLAGEEDTQYF. The chain is assembled from TRBV6-1 and TRBJ2-3, and TRBD2 aligns with 12 junction nucleotides. The CDR3 covers 15 residues, taking in both the cysteine and the phenylalanine. Only the CDR3 region is kept as DNA, spanning 45 bases read in frame from base 1. CDR1 and CDR2, looked up from the germline V gene, are MNHNS and SASEGT. Unmatched junction bases come to 6, with V trimmed by 5 bases and J by 6 bases.